The 26 T cell receptor beta chains below all came from one sample that was sequenced in a study of blood T cell repertoires in COVID-19. Assay: immunoSEQ multiplex PCR; the TCRdb copy retains only in-frame clones and omits some. The sample lists approximately 170,000 clones, about 90% occurring once. The specimen sequenced was peripheral blood. The receptors were gathered from a woman aged 60-75 years with COVID-19, enrolled during active disease.

V is TRBV5-5 and J is TRBJ2-3; 9 positions agree with TRBD1. V shed 0 bases, J shed 0 bases, and the junction held 5 bases outside the gene matches. The CDR3 consists of 17 residues. Per germline, CDR1 SGHKS and CDR2 YYEKEE (reference sequence). For the CDR3, the DNA is TGTGCCAGCAGCTTGGAACCACAGGGGGCGAGCACAGATACGCAGTATTTT. Amino acids: CASSLEPQGASTDTQYF.

V is TRBV19 and J is TRBJ2-4, with 11 bases identical to TRBD1. The CDR3 length is 18 residues. Germline V lookup: CDR1 LNHDA, CDR2 SQIVND (reference sequence). V lost 6 bases to trimming and J lost 2 bases; unmatched junction nucleotides: 12. The CDR3 DNA reads as TGTGCCAGTAGCCCCGGGACAGGGGGATTTTTAACCAAAAACATTCAGTACTTC. Its protein product is CASSPGTGGFLTKNIQYF. The whole variable domain, remainder taken from reference TRBV19 and TRBJ2-4, is DGGITQSPKYLFRKEGQNVTLSCEQNLNHDAMYWYRQDPGQGLRLIYYSQIVNDFQKGDIAEGYSVSREKKESFPLTVTSAQKNPTAFYLCASSPGTGGFLTKNIQYFGAGTRLSVL.

The V and J genes are TRBV11-3 and TRBJ2-1, with TRBD2 identical over 10 bases. The CDR3 loop spans 13 amino acids. The V and J ends lost 5 bases and 14 bases, in that order; junction bases with no gene match: 9. Germline CDR1 SGHNT, CDR2 YENEEA. The chain's CDR3 is CASSPNLAGEEFF. The CDR3 DNA follows: TGTGCCAGCAGCCCGAATCTAGCGGGGGAAGAGTTCTTC.

V and J are TRBV5-4 and TRBJ2-3, with TRBD2 matching 10 bases. Germline V gene data show CDR1 as SGHNT and CDR2 as YYREEE (reference sequence). V gave up 3 bases and J gave up 0 bases; unmatched junction bases: 13. This CDR3 has 19 residues. Written as DNA, the CDR3 is TGTGCCAGCAGCTGGGCCGGGCTAGCGGGAGACCTTAGCACAGATACGCAGTATTTT. It translates to CASSWAGLAGDLSTDTQYF.

The genes are TRBV5-1 and TRBJ1-6; D gene unclear. There are 16 residues in the CDR3. The V and J ends lost 0 bases and 10 bases respectively, with 17 bases between them. Germline V CDR1 and CDR2: SGHRS, YFSETQ. Here the CDR3 reads CASSLVSTEPRSPLHF. CDR3 DNA sequence: TGCGCCAGCAGCTTGGTATCTACAGAACCCCGATCACCCCTCCACTTT. Full variable domain (missing parts from reference TRBV5-1 and TRBJ1-6): KAGVTQTPRYLIKTRGQQVTLSCSPISGHRSVSWYQQTPGQGLQFLFEYFSETQRNKGNFPGRFSGRQFSNSRSEMNVSTLELGDSALYLCASSLVSTEPRSPLHFGNGTRLTVT.

The chain links TRBV11-3 to TRBJ2-7, with TRBD2 matching over 9 bases. Losses at the gene ends were 3 bases for V and 6 bases for J; bases not matched to a gene: 9. The CDR3 contains 15 residues. Germline-derived CDR1 and CDR2 are SGHNT and YENEEA. CDR3: CASSFRGTSTFEQYF. The CDR3 DNA is TGTGCCAGCAGCTTTCGGGGGACTAGCACTTTCGAGCAGTACTTC.

This chain links TRBV29-1 with TRBJ2-5, with D possibly TRBD2 on 5 matching bases. V was clipped by 7 bases and J by 10 bases, with 16 bases between them. The CDR3 is 11 amino acids. Germline CDR1 is SQVTM and CDR2 is ANQGSEA. The CDR3 reads CSAPGGSGQYF. CDR3 in DNA: TGCAGCGCCCCCGGAGGATCGGGCCAGTACTTC.

The chain has TRBV6-5 and TRBJ1-5; D is unclear. Germline V gene lookup returns CDR1 MNHEY and CDR2 SVGAGI. The CDR3 length is 14 residues. V shed 6 bases and J shed 8 bases, with 17 bases lying between them. In DNA, the CDR3 is TGTGCCAGCAGCCGGACTGGGTTCAAAGAGCCCCAGCATTTT. It specifies CASSRTGFKEPQHF.

This clone was counted a single time. V gene TRBV7-3 combines with J gene TRBJ1-2, with D possibly being TRBD1 (5 bases). The CDR3 is 16 amino acids. Trimming cost V 4 bases and J 4 bases, with 19 bases left between them. CDR1 is SGHTA and CDR2 is FQGTGA in the germline V gene. CDR3 sequence: CASSSSGRGVGYGYTF. DNA of the CDR3: TGTGCCAGCAGCTCCTCGGGGAGGGGAGTAGGCTATGGCTACACCTTC. Full variable domain (missing parts from reference TRBV7-3 and TRBJ1-2): GAGVSQTPSNKVTEKGKYVELRCDPISGHTALYWYRQSLGQGPEFLIYFQGTGAADDSGLPNDRFFAVRPEGSVSTLKIQRTERGDSAVYLCASSSSGRGVGYGYTFGSGTRLTVV.

In nucleotides, the CDR3 is TGCGCCAGCAGCCGTCGCCGGGACAGGGAGCCAGCTTTCTTT. The encoded protein is CASSRRRDREPAFF. The V call is TRBV4-3, the J call TRBJ1-1, with 9 bases matching TRBD1. The trim removed 4 bases at V and 10 bases at J, leaving 10 bases unmatched. The CDR3 is 14 residues long. The germline CDR1 and CDR2 sequences are LGHNA and YSLEER.

This clone was observed once. V gene TRBV7-9 combines with J gene TRBJ2-7, with TRBD1 matching 8 bases. Per germline, CDR1 SEHNR and CDR2 FQNEAQ (reference sequence). The V and J ends lost 2 bases and 0 bases, in that order; junction bases with no gene match: 0. CDR3 size: 14 residues. This chain's CDR3 is CASSLTGGSYEQYF. The CDR3 nucleotides are TGTGCCAGCAGCTTAACAGGGGGCTCCTACGAGCAGTACTTC.

The V gene is TRBV6-2 or TRBV6-3, the J gene TRBJ2-7, with D tentatively TRBD1 (6 bases). Trimming shortened V by 4 bases and J by 4 bases, and 11 bases separated the two germline ends. Germline assignment: CDR1 MNHEY and CDR2 SVGEGT. The CDR3 loop spans 13 amino acids. The CDR3 protein is CASSFGQSYEQYF. The CDR3 DNA sequence: TGTGCCAGCAGTTTCGGACAGTCTTACGAGCAGTACTTC.

J is TRBJ1-2 and V is TRBV11-1; the match to TRBD1 covers 9 bases. Germline CDR1 is SGHAT and CDR2 is FQDESV (reference sequence). CDR3 length: 14 amino acids. Germline trimming cut 5 bases from V and 7 bases from J; bases unmatched to any gene: 8. The CDR3 nucleotides are TGTGCCAGCAGCCCACGGGGGACAGGGTCTGGCTACACCTTC. Translating it yields CASSPRGTGSGYTF.

The chain combines TRBV5-4 with TRBJ2-1; TRBD2 matches at 11 bases. The V and J ends lost 0 bases and 10 bases, in that order; junction bases with no gene match: 9. This CDR3 contains 16 residues. Germline CDR1 SGHNT, CDR2 YYREEE (reference sequence). CDR3 amino acids: CASSLADSGRAPEQFF. The CDR3 DNA reads as TGTGCCAGCAGCTTGGCCGATAGCGGGAGGGCCCCCGAGCAGTTCTTC.

There are a few counts of this clone. The genes are TRBV24-1 and TRBJ1-3; D perhaps matches TRBD1 (5 bases). The CDR3 is made up of 16 amino acids. The V end lost 4 bases, the J end lost 1 base, and 13 bases lay between the germline ends. Per the germline V gene, CDR1 is KGHDR and CDR2 is SFDVKD. The CDR3 coding sequence is TGTGCCACCAGTGAGAAGGGGATAAGTTCTGGAAACACCATATATTTT. Its translation is CATSEKGISSGNTIYF.

Concerning this clone itself: The junction and the germline gene differ at one end; a read error may be behind it. The chain is built from TRBV24-1 and TRBJ2-3, with D unclear. The CDR3 spans 12 residues. Germline-derived CDR1 and CDR2 are KGHDR and SFDVKD. The CDR3 loop reads CATSHFRDTQYF. In nucleotides, the CDR3 is TGTGCCACCAGTCATTTTAGAGATACGCAGTATTTT.

This rearrangement joins TRBV18 to TRBJ2-7; TRBD1 matches 9 bases. The V gene's germline CDR1 is KGHSH and CDR2 LQKENI. Trimming removed 3 bases from V and 4 bases from J; junction bases left unmatched: 7. The CDR3 consists of 15 residues. CDR3 nucleotides: TGTGCCAGCTCACCCCCCGGGACAGGGTCGTACGAGCAGTACTTC. This gives the protein CASSPPGTGSYEQYF.

The CDR3 region has the DNA TGTGCCAGCAGAAGACCGGGACAGGGAAAATACGAGCAGTACTTC. It yields the protein CASRRPGQGKYEQYF. The chain joins TRBV6-5 to TRBJ2-7; 9 bases are shared with TRBD1. J was trimmed by 4 bases and V by 6 bases; bases with no gene match: 10. Germline assignment: CDR1 MNHEY and CDR2 SVGAGI. This CDR3 has 15 amino acids.

On this clone: At one end the junction does not follow the germline gene, possibly because of a read error. The chain uses TRBV29-1 and TRBJ1-1; possible D gene TRBD1, 6 bases. The length of the CDR3 is 15 residues. Germline CDR1 is SQVTM and CDR2 is ANQGSEA. The CDR3: CSVSQYGGQNAEAFF. The CDR3 region has the DNA TGCAGCGTTTCCCAATATGGGGGCCAGAACGCTGAAGCTTTCTTT.

The chain employs TRBV4-1 and TRBJ2-1, with D possibly being TRBD2 (5 bases). Germline V CDR1 and CDR2: MGHRA, YSYEKL. V lost 0 bases and J 6 bases, leaving 15 bases between the germline ends. This CDR3 contains 16 residues. The CDR3 sequence: CASSQDRGSGGNEQFF. The DNA of the CDR3 is TGCGCCAGCAGCCAAGATAGAGGCAGCGGAGGCAATGAGCAGTTCTTC.

This chain uses TRBV9 with TRBJ2-2; the D is unclear. V lost 4 bases, J lost 7 bases, and 8 bases lay in between. This CDR3 region has 12 residues. Germline loops: CDR1 SGDLS, CDR2 YYNGEE. The CDR3 region is CASSPIYGELFF. CDR3 DNA sequence: TGTGCCAGCAGCCCTATTTACGGGGAGCTGTTTTTT.

V is TRBV27 and J is TRBJ2-7, with 9 bases identical to TRBD1. The CDR3 sequence is 15 residues long. Germline-derived CDR1 and CDR2 are MNHEY and SMNVEV (reference sequence). V shed 6 bases, J shed 3 bases, and the junction held 9 bases outside the gene matches. Here the CDR3 reads CASRADRGNYYEQYF. The CDR3 DNA reads as TGTGCCAGCAGGGCGGACAGGGGAAACTACTACGAGCAGTACTTC.

The rearrangement joins TRBV4-3 to TRBJ2-7; the match to TRBD2 covers 8 bases. The CDR3 runs to 16 residues. Losses at the gene ends were 4 bases for V and 5 bases for J; bases not matched to a gene: 13. CDR1 LGHNA and CDR2 YSLEER come from the germline V gene. The CDR3 DNA reads TGCGCCAGCAGCCCCTCGTTTTTACTAGCGGACAACGAGCAGTACTTC. Its protein product is CASSPSFLLADNEQYF.

The V call is TRBV5-1, the J call TRBJ2-3; D gene ambiguous. This CDR3 region has 12 residues. Between the trimmed V and J ends, which lost 0 bases and 6 bases, there was a span of 5 bases. Germline CDR1 and CDR2: SGHRS and YFSETQ. CDR3 in DNA: TGCGCCAGCAGCTTGGTGTCGGATACGCAGTATTTT. This translates into CASSLVSDTQYF.

This clone came up once. The genes are TRBV19 and TRBJ2-1; TRBD2 agrees at 14 bases. V shed 5 bases and J 4 bases; nucleotides not matched to a gene: 10. This CDR3 is built from 18 residues. The germline V gene has CDR1 LNHDA and CDR2 SQIVND (reference sequence). CDR3 in amino acids: CASSWGTSGRSSYNEQFF. CDR3 nucleotides: TGTGCCAGTAGTTGGGGGACTAGCGGGAGATCGTCTTACAATGAGCAGTTCTTC. The variable domain in full, completed from reference TRBV19 and TRBJ2-1, reads DGGITQSPKYLFRKEGQNVTLSCEQNLNHDAMYWYRQDPGQGLRLIYYSQIVNDFQKGDIAEGYSVSREKKESFPLTVTSAQKNPTAFYLCASSWGTSGRSSYNEQFFGPGTRLTVL.

This clone was picked up a small number of times. The chain joins TRBV20-1 to TRBJ1-1; the D gene is possibly TRBD1 (5 bases). Germline V gene data show CDR1 as DFQATT and CDR2 as SNEGSKA (reference sequence). The V end was cut by 3 bases, the J end by 1 base, with 9 bases between. This CDR3 is built from 13 residues. CDR3 loop: CSASVGANTEAFF. The DNA of the CDR3 is TGCAGTGCTAGTGTAGGGGCGAACACTGAAGCTTTCTTT.